The 24 T cell receptor beta chains below were found in one sample sequenced in a study of T cells in women clearing cervical HPV infection. Clones were read by immunoSEQ multiplex PCR, and TCRdb kept only the in-frame ones, dropping some. The sample table sets out around 37,000 clones. Sequenced sample: blood buffy coat. The receptors were sampled from a woman between 18 and 69 years old with a cervical HPV16 infection that either progressed to CIN3+ or cleared (not recorded which).

Remarks on this clone: The read halts 3 residues ahead of the CDR3 end, with the missing end drawn from the germline J gene. The chain uses TRBV20-1 and TRBJ1-6; D unresolved. CDR1 and CDR2 (germline): DFQATT, SNEGSKA (reference sequence). The CDR3 loop spans 12 amino acids. V dropped 1 base and J dropped 6 bases, with 4 bases sitting between them. The sequenced part of the CDR3 DNA is TGCAGTGCTAGAGGCGGTAATTCACCC. This encodes CSARGGNSP. In full, the CDR3 reads CSARGGNSPLHF.

About this clone itself: Sequencing ends 3 residues short of the CDR3 end; the germline J gene provides the rest. The rearrangement uses TRBV5-1 and TRBJ2-5; 10 positions agree with TRBD2. Germline V gives CDR1 SGHRS, CDR2 YFSETQ. The CDR3 contains 15 residues. V trimming: 3 bases; J trimming: 3 bases; junction bases outside the gene matches: 5. The CDR3 DNA, read in part, is TGCGCCAGCAGCTACCCTCTAGCGGGAGAAGAGACC. Protein product: CASSYPLAGEET. The whole CDR3 sequence is CASSYPLAGEETQYF.

The CDR3 spells CASSLWGTGPGTQYF. The covered CDR3 bases are TGTGCCAGCAGCTTATGGGGGACAGGGCCTGGTACC. This chain connects TRBV7-9 to TRBJ2-5; 9 nucleotides agree with TRBD1. The read falls 3 residues short of the CDR3 end, and the missing part is taken from the germline J gene. The CDR3 sequence is 15 residues long. Germline V CDR1 and CDR2: SEHNR, FQNEAQ (reference sequence).

About this clone: The read terminates 3 residues before the CDR3 end, so the remaining end is supplied by the germline J gene. The rearrangement links TRBV10-3 to TRBJ2-5; 11 bases align to TRBD2. Trimming removed 6 bases from V and 1 base from J; junction bases left unmatched: 1. Germline V CDR1 and CDR2: ENHRY, SYGVKD. The CDR3 contains 14 residues. CDR3 loop: CAIRTSGTQETQYF. The sequenced part of the CDR3 DNA is TGTGCCATCAGGACTAGCGGGACCCAAGAGACC.

In the case of this clone: The read stops 3 residues short of the end of the CDR3; the missing end is completed from the germline J gene. V is TRBV5-4 and J is TRBJ1-1; possible D gene TRBD1, 5 bases. This CDR3 region has 15 residues. V shed 0 bases and J shed 4 bases, with 13 bases lying between them. Per the germline V gene, CDR1 is SGHNT and CDR2 is YYREEE (reference sequence). CDR3 amino acids: CASSLEGAGATEAFF. The part of the CDR3 DNA that was read is TGTGCCAGCAGCTTGGAAGGGGCAGGCGCCACTGAA.

On this clone itself: The CDR3 goes on 3 residues after the read ends, and that part is filled in from the germline J gene. The rearrangement links TRBV2 to TRBJ1-1, with 9 bases that match TRBD1. Germline CDR1 is SNHLY and CDR2 is FYNNEI. The CDR3 runs to 16 residues. The CDR3 region is CASSEALIGTGYLAFF. The covered CDR3 bases are TGTGCCAGCAGTGAAGCGCTTATCGGGACAGGGTATCTG.

Regarding this clone: The sequenced fragment ends 3 residues before the CDR3 boundary, so the rest is inferred from the germline J gene. The chain is built from TRBV4-2 and TRBJ2-2; 14 nucleotides agree with TRBD2. Germline V gene sequence: CDR1 LGHNA, CDR2 YNFKEQ. V gave up 4 bases and J gave up 1 base; unmatched junction bases: 11. CDR3 size: 20 residues. CDR3 residues: CASSPIWGLAGVVNTGELFF. The CDR3 bases that were read are TGTGCCAGCAGCCCGATCTGGGGACTAGCGGGAGTGGTGAACACCGGGGAG.

Comments on this clone: The DNA ends 3 residues before the CDR3 does, and the rest of the CDR3 is filled in from the germline J gene. The chain links TRBV19 to TRBJ2-7; 7 bases line up with TRBD1. Per germline, CDR1 LNHDA and CDR2 SQIVND (reference sequence). The trim removed 10 bases at V and 2 bases at J, leaving 11 bases unmatched. The CDR3 is 14 residues long. The CDR3 protein is CAISTGLDPYEQYF. The CDR3 bases that were read are TGTGCCATCTCGACAGGGCTAGACCCCTACGAG.

To note about this clone: The read ends 3 residues before the CDR3 terminus; that terminus is restored from the germline J gene. The rearrangement uses TRBV7-9 and TRBJ1-2; maybe TRBD1 (5 bases). The CDR3 is made up of 12 amino acids. Per the germline V gene, CDR1 is SEHNR and CDR2 is FQNEAQ (reference sequence). This chain's CDR3 is CASSLVTGYYTF. The CDR3 bases that were read are TGTGCCAGCAGCTTAGTAACAGGTTAC. Combining the CDR3 with reference TRBV7-9 and TRBJ1-2 gives the whole variable domain DTGVSQNPRHKITKRGQNVTFRCDPISEHNRLYWYRQTLGQGPEFLTYFQNEAQLEKSRLLSDRFSAERPKGSFSTLEIQRTEQGDSAMYLCASSLVTGYYTFGSGTRLTVV.

As for this clone: Sequencing ends 3 residues short of the CDR3 end; the germline J gene provides the rest. The chain uses TRBV18 and TRBJ1-2; D gene uncertain. The ends were cut back, 0 bases at V and 6 bases at J, with 8 bases in the middle. Germline CDR1 KGHSH, CDR2 LQKENI. The CDR3 spans 13 residues. The CDR3 sequence is CASSPPARDGYTF. The sequenced CDR3 bases are TGTGCCAGCTCACCACCGGCGAGGGATGGC. The full variable domain, its missing parts supplied by reference TRBV18 and TRBJ1-2, is NAGVMQNPRHLVRRRGQEARLRCSPMKGHSHVYWYRQLPEEGLKFMVYLQKENIIDESGMPKERFSAEFPKEGPSILRIQQVVRGDSAAYFCASSPPARDGYTFGSGTRLTVV.

On this clone: The read finishes 3 residues shy of the CDR3 end, and the germline J gene is used to complete it. The chain employs TRBV6-2 or TRBV6-3 and TRBJ1-2, with D perhaps TRBD1 (6 bases). This CDR3 has 16 residues. Germline CDR1 and CDR2: MNHEY and SVGEGT. CDR3 sequence: CASSLHASGGAYDYTF. The sequenced part of the CDR3 DNA is TGTGCCAGCAGCTTACACGCTAGCGGGGGGGCCTACGAC.

Comments on this clone: The read ends 3 residues shy of where the CDR3 ends; the end is completed using the germline J gene. The rearrangement links TRBV5-1 to TRBJ2-2; tentatively, D is TRBD1 (7 bases). The CDR3 loop spans 17 amino acids. CDR1 SGHRS and CDR2 YFSETQ come from the germline V gene. Trimming pared 0 bases from V and 0 bases from J, leaving 12 bases between. The part of the CDR3 DNA that was read is TGCGCCAGCAGCTTGGCCAGGGGGGCCGCGAACACCGGGGAG. Its translation is CASSLARGAANTGE. The whole CDR3 sequence reads CASSLARGAANTGELFF.

Details on this clone: The read ends 3 residues shy of where the CDR3 ends; the end is completed using the germline J gene. This rearrangement joins TRBV19 to TRBJ2-3; D is possibly TRBD1 (6 bases). CDR1 LNHDA and CDR2 SQIVND come from the germline V gene (reference sequence). V was pared by 0 bases and J by 0 bases, with 25 bases between. CDR3 length: 21 amino acids. The part of the CDR3 DNA that was read is TGTGCCAGTAGTATAGATCGGGGACACTCATCCTTCCCAGCTAGCACAGATACG. The encoded protein is CASSIDRGHSSFPASTDT. The full CDR3 reads CASSIDRGHSSFPASTDTQYF.

Comments on this clone: The read comes to an end 3 residues before the CDR3 does, leaving the germline J gene to fill in the end. This chain connects TRBV4-2 to TRBJ2-2, with D perhaps given as TRBD1 or TRBD2 (7 bases each). Germline V gene lookup returns CDR1 LGHNA and CDR2 YNFKEQ. The germline V and J ends were trimmed by 3 bases and 3 bases, with 17 bases remaining between them. The CDR3 totals 17 residues. CDR3 DNA (partial): TGTGCCAGCAGCCATGACAGGGAGGGTATTTACACCGGGGAG. It codes for CASSHDREGIYTGE. The whole CDR3 protein is CASSHDREGIYTGELFF.

In the case of this clone: The read halts 3 residues ahead of the CDR3 end, with the missing end drawn from the germline J gene. This chain links TRBV5-6 with TRBJ1-6; D uncertain. V lost 0 bases and J lost 8, with 6 bases in between. Germline-derived CDR1 and CDR2 are SGHDT and YYEEEE. This CDR3 is built from 13 residues. Here the CDR3 reads CASSLGQHSPLHF. Incomplete CDR3 DNA: TGTGCCAGCAGCTTGGGACAACATTCACCC.

According to its frequency, this clone is medium-sized. The sequenced fragment ends 3 residues before the CDR3 boundary, so the rest is inferred from the germline J gene. The chain links TRBV29-1 to TRBJ1-1; no definite D call. The CDR3 covers 11 residues. V gave up 7 bases and J gave up 0 bases, with 6 bases separating them. CDR1 is SQVTM, CDR2 ANQGSEA, per germline. The CDR3: CSATVNTEAFF. The part of the CDR3 DNA that was read is TGCAGCGCTACAGTGAACACTGAA.

Details on this clone: The read terminates 3 residues before the CDR3 end, so the remaining end is supplied by the germline J gene. The chain has TRBV6-2 or TRBV6-3 and TRBJ2-7; TRBD1 matches at 9 bases. The CDR3 consists of 13 residues. V shed 5 bases, J shed 2 bases, and the junction held 1 base outside the gene matches. CDR1 is MNHEY, CDR2 SVGEGT, per germline. The covered CDR3 bases are TGTGCCAGCAGTGGGACAGGGCCCTACGAG. It translates to CASSGTGPYE. The CDR3 in its entirety is CASSGTGPYEQYF.

With regard to this clone: The read comes to an end 3 residues before the CDR3 does, leaving the germline J gene to fill in the end. The rearrangement uses TRBV7-6 and TRBJ2-7, with TRBD2 matching 12 bases. The junction had 6 bases not matched to a gene; V was cut back by 5 bases and J by 4 bases. The CDR3 consists of 15 residues. Germline CDR1 reads SGHVS; CDR2 reads FNYEAQ. The CDR3 here is CASSLTSGSLYEQYF. Incomplete CDR3 DNA: TGTGCCAGCAGCCTGACTAGCGGGAGTTTGTACGAG.

For this clone: The CDR3 end lies 3 residues beyond the end of the read and is filled in from the germline J gene. The chain has TRBV4-2 and TRBJ2-5; 9 nucleotides line up with TRBD2. Germline loops: CDR1 LGHNA, CDR2 YNFKEQ. Trimming at V came to 4 bases and at J to 5 bases, leaving 11 bases not matched to a gene. The CDR3 has 16 amino acids. CDR3 DNA, as far as it was read: TGTGCCAGCAGCCCGAGGCGGGAGGGCCACGATGAGACC. It codes for CASSPRREGHDET. The entire CDR3 reads CASSPRREGHDETQYF.

On this clone: With the read ending 3 residues before the CDR3 end, the germline J gene is used to fill in that end. The chain is built from TRBV7-9 and TRBJ2-4, with 10 bases that match TRBD2. Germline V gene data show CDR1 as SEHNR and CDR2 as FQNEAQ (reference sequence). The CDR3 contains 13 residues. The CDR3 spells CASSAQSGGGQYF. The DNA read from the CDR3 is TGTGCCAGCAGCGCCCAAAGCGGGGGGGGT.

Points on this clone: The read is 3 residues too short to cover the CDR3 end, so that end is filled in from the germline J gene. The rearrangement joins TRBV18 to TRBJ2-5; 7 nucleotides agree with TRBD1. In germline, CDR1 is KGHSH, CDR2 LQKENI. V trimming: 6 bases; J trimming: 1 base; junction bases outside the gene matches: 2. CDR3 size: 13 residues. The CDR3 spells CASSTGVQETQYF. The DNA read from the CDR3 is TGTGCCAGCTCCACAGGGGTCCAAGAGACC.

CDR3 DNA (partial): TGCAGTGCTCGCCGGGACTATCAAGAGACC. Amino acids: CSARRDYQET. In full, the CDR3 reads CSARRDYQETQYF. The rearrangement uses TRBV20-1 and TRBJ2-5; 7 bases are shared with TRBD2. The read ends 3 residues before the CDR3 terminus; that terminus is restored from the germline J gene. Germline-derived CDR1 and CDR2 are DFQATT and SNEGSKA (reference sequence). The CDR3 is 13 residues long. J lost 2 bases, V lost 5 bases, and 5 bases had no gene match.

Concerning this clone itself: The read finishes 3 residues shy of the CDR3 end, and the germline J gene is used to complete it. V is TRBV7-9 and J is TRBJ2-6; the D gene is possibly TRBD1 (6 bases). This CDR3 has 15 residues. Trimming removed 11 bases at V and 0 bases at J, with 14 bases between. Germline CDR1 and CDR2: SEHNR and FQNEAQ (reference sequence). The sequenced CDR3 bases are TGTGCCGGCGACAGGCAAAGCTCTGGGGCCAACGTC. This translates into CAGDRQSSGANV. From start to end, the CDR3 is CAGDRQSSGANVLTF.

Concerning this clone itself: The observed sequence ends 3 residues before the CDR3 terminus, with the missing tail filled in from the germline J gene. This chain joins TRBV5-1 and TRBJ2-1; TRBD1 might be the D (6 bases). CDR3 length: 12 residues. With 4 bases removed from V and 7 bases from J, the gap between germline ends came to 9 bases. From germline, CDR1 is SGHRS and CDR2 YFSETQ. Incomplete CDR3 DNA: TGCGCCAGCAGCATACAGGGTAATGAG. It encodes CASSIQGNE. The CDR3 as a whole reads CASSIQGNEQFF.